One and the same sample provided the 4 T cell receptor beta chains below, sequenced in a study of T-cell reconstitution after alpha-beta-depleted transplantation in children. Library preparation (for TCRbeta) was performed with unique molecular identifiers. TCRdb passed the PCR reads through MiXCR, listing each CDR3 protein once. Counted here are around 960,000 distinct CDR3 sequences, less than 30% occurring once; the ten biggest clones make up more than 25%. The sample consisted of PBMCs, mostly from graft donor cells, taken 360 days after TCRalphabeta/CD19-depleted stem cell transplant. The receptors originated from a boy in the first two years of life who had a stem cell transplant for SCID, so the T cells may come from the graft donor.

A few counts support this clonotype. The chain carries TRBV9 and TRBJ2-2; D is perhaps TRBD1 (6 bases). Looked up from germline, CDR1 is SGDLS and CDR2 is YYNGEE. This CDR3 is 16 amino acids long. V dropped 0 bases and J dropped 6 bases, with 15 bases sitting between them. DNA of the CDR3: TGTGCCAGCAGCGTAGGGACAGCGGCAGAGGCCGGGGAGCTGTTTTTT. Residues: CASSVGTAAEAGELFF.

There are a few counts of this clonotype. The chain employs TRBV29-1 and TRBJ1-1; possibly TRBD1 for D (5 bases). The CDR3 covers 13 residues. Germline V gene data show CDR1 as SQVTM and CDR2 as ANQGSEA. Trimming removed 6 bases at V and 0 bases at J, with 11 bases between. The CDR3 region has the DNA TGCAGCGTCCTCGGACACTTGAACACTGAAGCTTTCTTT. This sequence encodes CSVLGHLNTEAFF.

The chain employs TRBV7-9 and TRBJ2-5; TRBD2 might be the D (5 bases). Germline values: CDR1 SEHNR, CDR2 FQNEAQ (reference sequence). The CDR3 runs to 16 residues. V lost 0 bases to trimming and J lost 1 base, with 12 bases between them. CDR3 residues: CASSLAIGVTQETQYF. For the CDR3, the DNA is TGTGCCAGCAGCTTAGCCATCGGGGTGACCCAAGAGACCCAGTACTTC. Using reference TRBV7-9 and TRBJ2-5 for the parts outside the CDR3, the full variable domain is DTGVSQNPRHKITKRGQNVTFRCDPISEHNRLYWYRQTLGQGPEFLTYFQNEAQLEKSRLLSDRFSAERPKGSFSTLEIQRTEQGDSAMYLCASSLAIGVTQETQYFGPGTRLLVL.

CDR3 sequence reads: CATRDFGELFF. CDR3 coding DNA: TGTGCCACCCGGGACTTCGGGGAGCTGTTTTTT. The genes are TRBV12-3 or TRBV12-4 and TRBJ2-2, with D possibly being TRBD2 (6 bases). The V end lost 10 bases, the J end lost 7 bases, and 10 bases lay between the germline ends. This CDR3 comprises 11 residues.